The 12 T cell receptor beta chains in this list originate from one sample, sequenced in a study of blood T cell repertoires in COVID-19. Profiling relied on immunoSEQ multiplex PCR, and the TCRdb table lists in-frame clones only, not all of them. The repertoire holds roughly 230,000 clones, roughly 91% seen once, with about 0.8% in the top ten. The sample consisted of peripheral blood. The receptors originated from a young man with COVID-19, enrolled during active disease.

This rearrangement joins TRBV7-9 to TRBJ2-7; 7 bases are shared with TRBD1. Germline CDR1 reads SEHNR; CDR2 reads FQNEAQ (reference sequence). V lost 8 bases, J lost 3 bases, and 4 bases stayed unmatched. The CDR3 extends over 12 amino acids. The CDR3 nucleotides are TGTGCCAGCGGACAGGATTTCTACGAGCAGTACTTC. This translates into CASGQDFYEQYF. The full variable domain, rest sourced from reference TRBV7-9 and TRBJ2-7, is DTGVSQNPRHKITKRGQNVTFRCDPISEHNRLYWYRQTLGQGPEFLTYFQNEAQLEKSRLLSDRFSAERPKGSFSTLEIQRTEQGDSAMYLCASGQDFYEQYFGPGTRLTVT.

The chain links TRBV18 to TRBJ2-5; D unresolved. Trimming stripped 4 bases from V and 2 bases from J, with 5 bases between. This CDR3 has 12 amino acids. CDR1 KGHSH and CDR2 LQKENI come from the germline V gene. This CDR3 reads CASSLQQETQYF. The CDR3 coding sequence is TGTGCCAGCTCACTGCAGCAAGAGACCCAGTACTTC.

This clone appeared once. The chain uses TRBV28 and TRBJ1-4; D gene ambiguous. Trimming stripped 6 bases from V and 3 bases from J, with 17 bases between. The CDR3 loop spans 16 amino acids. Per germline, CDR1 MDHEN and CDR2 SYDVKM. CDR3 amino acids: CASRSGNLTPNEKLFF. CDR3 coding DNA: TGTGCCAGCAGGTCGGGTAACTTGACGCCTAATGAAAAACTGTTTTTT.

The rearrangement links TRBV6-6 to TRBJ2-7; 11 bases align to TRBD2. The trim removed 2 bases at V and 6 bases at J, leaving 9 bases unmatched. CDR1 MNHNY and CDR2 SVGAGI come from the germline V gene (reference sequence). The length of the CDR3 is 16 residues. CDR3 sequence reads: CASSYPIAGGLREQYF. In DNA form, the CDR3 reads TGTGCCAGCAGTTACCCGATAGCGGGGGGGCTTCGCGAGCAGTACTTC.

The V and J genes are TRBV6-5 and TRBJ2-3, with TRBD1 as a possible D gene (5 bases). Germline-derived CDR1 and CDR2 are MNHEY and SVGAGI. The CDR3 spans 15 residues. Trimming stripped 0 bases from V and 2 bases from J, with 9 bases between. The CDR3 spells CASSYSHRFTDTQYF. The CDR3 region has the DNA TGTGCCAGCAGTTACTCGCACAGGTTCACAGATACGCAGTATTTT.

V usage is TRBV12-5 and J usage is TRBJ1-5; 7 bases are a match to TRBD1. CDR1 and CDR2 from the germline V gene are LGHNT and FRNRAP. V dropped 2 bases and J dropped 1; count of bases not matched to a gene: 2. This CDR3 region has 15 residues. The CDR3 reads CASGLTGASNQPQHF. CDR3 DNA: TGTGCTAGTGGTTTGACAGGGGCGAGCAATCAGCCCCAGCATTTT.

The genes are TRBV19 and TRBJ1-5; D possibly corresponds to TRBD1 (6 bases). The CDR3 runs to 16 residues. The germline gives CDR1 LNHDA, CDR2 SQIVND (reference sequence). V lost 6 bases and J lost 1, with 16 bases in between. The DNA for the CDR3 is TGTGCCAGTAGATCCGAACAGGGTGTCAGCAATCAGCCCCAGCATTTT. Its translation: CASRSEQGVSNQPQHF.

This clone appeared a few times. V usage is TRBV4-2 and J usage is TRBJ2-4, with D possibly matching TRBD2 (7 bases). With 0 bases removed from V and 5 bases from J, the gap between germline ends came to 11 bases. The CDR3 spans 15 residues. Germline CDR1 LGHNA, CDR2 YNFKEQ. The CDR3 reads CASSQEGGGQNIQYF. The CDR3 region has the DNA TGTGCCAGCAGCCAAGAAGGGGGGGGCCAAAACATTCAGTACTTC.

The chain joins TRBV18 to TRBJ1-5; TRBD1 agrees at 9 bases. V was pared by 3 bases and J by 0 bases, with 6 bases of the junction left unmatched. The germline V gene encodes CDR1 KGHSH and CDR2 LQKENI. There are 17 residues in the CDR3. The CDR3, as DNA: TGTGCCAGCTCACCCGCCGCGGGACAGGGTAGCAATCAGCCCCAGCATTTT. Translated: CASSPAAGQGSNQPQHF.

V gene TRBV30 combines with J gene TRBJ2-1; a weak D match, TRBD2 (5 bases). The CDR3 sequence is 14 residues long. The V gene lost 0 bases and the J gene lost 8 bases, with 14 bases spanning the gap. Germline CDR1 and CDR2: GTSNPN and SVGIG (reference sequence). The CDR3 bases are TGTGCCTGGAGTGTCGGTGTCGGGGTGGATGAGCAGTTCTTC. Encoded protein: CAWSVGVGVDEQFF.

This sequence joins TRBV7-2 and TRBJ1-5; TRBD1 might be the D (6 bases). The CDR3 totals 14 residues. V lost 6 bases, J lost 6 bases, and 15 bases lay in between. CDR1 is SGHTA, CDR2 FQGNSA, per germline. CDR3 in amino acids: CASSLHREGQPQHF. DNA for the CDR3: TGTGCCAGCAGTCTACACAGGGAAGGTCAGCCCCAGCATTTT.

V and J are TRBV6-5 and TRBJ2-1, with D perhaps matching TRBD2 (5 bases). The CDR3 extends over 12 amino acids. V gave up 2 bases and J gave up 9 bases, with 8 bases separating them. The germline V gene has CDR1 MNHEY and CDR2 SVGAGI. This chain's CDR3 is CASSYLAGEQFF. The CDR3 region has the DNA TGTGCCAGCAGTTACCTAGCCGGTGAGCAGTTCTTC.